Listed below are T cell receptor beta chains from one sample, sequenced in a study of beta chain features in type 1 diabetes. This table comes from immunoSEQ multiplex PCR, and its TCRdb copy is limited to in-frame clones, with some not included. The sample shows under 900,000 clones, roughly 16% of them seen only once. The sequenced sample consisted of naive CD4+ T cells from blood. The receptor source for this set is a woman in her late teens or twenties in good health. The CDR3 runs from the conserved cysteine through the conserved F or W. A D gene is named only where the DNA matches it firmly. The size field is filled for only some rows; it gives once, few, many or a size class.

clone_size: -
d_call: -
v_call: TRBV7-2
cdr3_length: 13
j_call: TRBJ2-1
cdr3_nt: TGTGCCAGCAGCTTAGTCGGTTACAATGAGCAGTTCTTC
cdr3_aa: CASSLVGYNEQFF

clone_size: few
d_call: -
v_call: TRBV28
cdr3_length: 14
j_call: TRBJ2-7
cdr3_nt: TGTGCCAGCAAGCAGCTAGCGCCCGTCTACGAGCAGTACTTC
cdr3_aa: CASKQLAPVYEQYF

clone_size: few
d_call: -
v_call: TRBV15
cdr3_length: 14
j_call: TRBJ2-2
cdr3_nt: TGTGCCACCAGACAGACCGGTCTCACCGGGGAGCTGTTTTTT
cdr3_aa: CATRQTGLTGELFF

clone_size: -
d_call: TRBD1
v_call: TRBV5-1
cdr3_length: 14
j_call: TRBJ1-1
cdr3_nt: TGCGCCAGCAGCTGGGGGACAGGAGACACTGAAGCTTTCTTT
cdr3_aa: CASSWGTGDTEAFF

clone_size: -
d_call: TRBD2
v_call: TRBV10-3
cdr3_length: 15
j_call: TRBJ2-1
cdr3_nt: TGTGCCACCCTTATCGATAGCGGGACGTACAATGAGCAGTTCTTC
cdr3_aa: CATLIDSGTYNEQFF

clone_size: few
d_call: -
v_call: TRBV6-1
cdr3_length: 14
j_call: TRBJ1-2
cdr3_nt: TGTGCCAGCGGCAACAGGGTTGCGGAGTATGGCTACACCTTC
cdr3_aa: CASGNRVAEYGYTF

clone_size: -
d_call: -
v_call: TRBV7-8
cdr3_length: 13
j_call: TRBJ2-7
cdr3_nt: TGTGCCAGCAGCCCTCCGGACAGTTACGAGCAGTACTTC
cdr3_aa: CASSPPDSYEQYF

clone_size: once
d_call: -
v_call: TRBV28
cdr3_length: 12
j_call: TRBJ1-1
cdr3_nt: TGTGCAGTCAGGGTGCCGAACACTGAAGCTTTCTTT
cdr3_aa: CAVRVPNTEAFF

clone_size: few
d_call: TRBD2
v_call: TRBV4-2
cdr3_length: 15
j_call: TRBJ2-2
cdr3_nt: TGTGCCAGCAGCCAAGGTAGCGGGACGAGCGGGGAGCTGTTTTTT
cdr3_aa: CASSQGSGTSGELFF

clone_size: -
d_call: -
v_call: TRBV19
cdr3_length: 16
j_call: TRBJ2-6
cdr3_nt: TGTGCCAGTAGTATTCAAGGGAGTTCTGGGGCCAACGTCCTGACTTTC
cdr3_aa: CASSIQGSSGANVLTF

clone_size: few
d_call: -
v_call: TRBV29-1
cdr3_length: 13
j_call: TRBJ1-1
cdr3_nt: TGCAGCGTTGATCCGGATTTCAATACTGAAGCTTTCTTT
cdr3_aa: CSVDPDFNTEAFF

clone_size: -
d_call: TRBD1
v_call: TRBV19
cdr3_length: 15
j_call: TRBJ2-4
cdr3_nt: TGTGCCAGTAGTATTAAAGCACAGGGGCAAAACATTCAGTACTTC
cdr3_aa: CASSIKAQGQNIQYF